This record covers a single TCR beta chain. Assay used: immunoSEQ multiplex PCR; TCRdb lists only in-frame clones, some missing. The sample records hundreds of thousands of clones, roughly 89% being singletons. The data stem from a study of blood T cell repertoires in COVID-19. Study-level information: Acute-phase and convalescent COVID-19 samples originated in the United States, Italy and Spain.

This CDR3 spans 14 amino acids. Germline values: CDR1 WNHNN, CDR2 SYGVQD (reference sequence). Trimming took 5 bases from V and 8 from J, leaving 18 bases between them. The clonotype originates from a woman in her fifties or sixties with COVID-19, enrolled during active disease. V usage is TRBV10-1 and J usage is TRBJ1-1; D perhaps matches TRBD1 (6 bases). The sample comprised peripheral blood. CDR3 region: CASSRVDSPGEAFF. The CDR3 region has the DNA TGCGCCAGCAGTCGGGTGGACAGTCCGGGAGAAGCTTTCTTT.